A selection of T cell receptor beta chains follows, all from one sample in a study of blood T cell repertoires in COVID-19. TCRdb's copy holds only in-frame clones and misses some; the assay was immunoSEQ multiplex PCR. The table has 200,000 to 250,000 clones, approximately 86% seen once. The sample was peripheral blood. These receptors came from a woman aged 25 to 39 who had recovered from COVID-19. Each CDR3 is given without its conserved first and last residue. Clone size is not always given. Where it is, it says once, few, many or a class for expanded clones.

j_call v_call clone_size cdr3_aa
TRBJ2-1 TRBV7-2 NA ASSLGEGENNEQF
TRBJ2-1 TRBV7-9 once ASSRGGAYYNEQF
TRBJ2-3 TRBV18 NA ASSPRNRVADTQY
TRBJ2-7 TRBV3-1/TRBV3-2 NA ASSQDSSIASFISYEQY
TRBJ1-2 TRBV19 once ASSIDRGANYGYT
TRBJ2-3 TRBV2 NA ASSEGGGVSEDTQY
TRBJ1-1 TRBV2 NA ASSEGFAPGVNEAF
TRBJ2-5 TRBV6-1 few ASSEWALETQY
TRBJ1-1 TRBV19 NA ASSIGQGRTEAF
TRBJ1-1 TRBV25-1 once ASSEGISGAF
TRBJ1-5 TRBV6-5 NA ASSHTGGQPQH
TRBJ2-7 TRBV7-9 once ASSLGQGIEQY
TRBJ2-1 TRBV6-2/TRBV6-3 NA ASSYSRLAGGGGVYNEQF
TRBJ2-1 TRBV19 NA ASIAGNEQF
TRBJ2-1 TRBV12-5 NA ASGLPSSGGSSYNEQF
TRBJ2-3 TRBV5-6 NA ASSTWRPGGADTQY
TRBJ1-1 TRBV7-2 NA ASSLVYSNTEAF
TRBJ2-7 TRBV12-3/TRBV12-4 NA ASSRTGHEQY
TRBJ2-2 TRBV6-2/TRBV6-3 NA ASSYRGSGELF
TRBJ1-1 TRBV27 few ASSLFRGTEAF
TRBJ1-1 TRBV4-2 NA ASSLQAGGAGTEAF